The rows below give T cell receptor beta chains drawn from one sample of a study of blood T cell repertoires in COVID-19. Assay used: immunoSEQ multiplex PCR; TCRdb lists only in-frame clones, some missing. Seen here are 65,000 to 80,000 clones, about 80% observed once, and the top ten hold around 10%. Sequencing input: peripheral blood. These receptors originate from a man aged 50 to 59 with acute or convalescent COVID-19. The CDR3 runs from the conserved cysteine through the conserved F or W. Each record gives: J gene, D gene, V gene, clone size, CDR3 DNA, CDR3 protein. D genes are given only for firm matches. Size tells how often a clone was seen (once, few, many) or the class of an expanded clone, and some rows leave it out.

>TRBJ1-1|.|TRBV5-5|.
TGTGCCAGCAGCTTCGACAGGAACACTGAAGCTTTCTTT
CASSFDRNTEAFF
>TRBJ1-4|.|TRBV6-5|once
TGTGCCAGCAGTTACGGGGGCGCTAATGAAAAACTGTTTTTT
CASSYGGANEKLFF
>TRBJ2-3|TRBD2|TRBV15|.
TGTGCCACCAGCAGAGGGACTAGCGGGGGGGCAGATACGCAGTATTTT
CATSRGTSGGADTQYF
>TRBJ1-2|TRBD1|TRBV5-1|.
TGCGCCAGCAGCTTGAGACAGGGAGGCGGCTACACCTTC
CASSLRQGGGYTF
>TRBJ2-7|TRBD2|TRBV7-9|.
TGTGCCAGCAGCTTAAGGGGTAGCGGGAACCTTTACGAGCAGTACTTC
CASSLRGSGNLYEQYF
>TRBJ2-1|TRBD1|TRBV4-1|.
TGCGCCAGCAGCCCCTCGGGACAGTCCTACAATGAGCAGTTCTTC
CASSPSGQSYNEQFF
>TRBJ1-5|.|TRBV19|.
TGTGCCAGTAGTACCGAGGGTCTTAATCAGCCCCAGCATTTT
CASSTEGLNQPQHF
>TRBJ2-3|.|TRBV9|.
TGTGCCAGCAGCCCCCGGACTATCAGAACGGCAGATACGCAGTATTTT
CASSPRTIRTADTQYF
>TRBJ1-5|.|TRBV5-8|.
TGTGCCAGCAGTATACAGGGTTATAGCAATCAGCCCCAGCATTTT
CASSIQGYSNQPQHF
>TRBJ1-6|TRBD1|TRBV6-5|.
TGTGCCAGCAGTTTAAAGGGACAGAATTCACCCCTCCACTTT
CASSLKGQNSPLHF
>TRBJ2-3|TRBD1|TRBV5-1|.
TGCGCCAGCAGCCTACAGGGGGTGGAGGCAGATACGCAGTATTTT
CASSLQGVEADTQYF
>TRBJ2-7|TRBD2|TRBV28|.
TGTGCCAGCAGTCCCTCGGGTAGCGGGTTATCCTACGAGCAGTACTTC
CASSPSGSGLSYEQYF
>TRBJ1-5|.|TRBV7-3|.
TGTGCCAGCAGTGACAGGACCGGTCAGCCCCAGCATTTT
CASSDRTGQPQHF
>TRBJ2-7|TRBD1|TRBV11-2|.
TGTGCCAGCAGCTCCACAGGGGGCTCTAGCTCCTACGAGCAGTACTTC
CASSSTGGSSSYEQYF
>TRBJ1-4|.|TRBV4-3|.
TGCGCCAGCAGCCTCGGGGACACAGAATTTGCAACTAATGAAAAACTGTTTTTT
CASSLGDTEFATNEKLFF
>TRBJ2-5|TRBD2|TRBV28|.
TGTGCCAGCAGTTTACCGGGTAGCGGGAGGTTGGAGACCCAGTACTTC
CASSLPGSGRLETQYF
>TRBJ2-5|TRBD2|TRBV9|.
TGTGCCAGCAGCGACGGGGAGCGGGAGGCCCAAGAGACCCAGTACTTC
CASSDGEREAQETQYF
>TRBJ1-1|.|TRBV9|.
TGTGCCAGCAGCGTAGGTCGTGTTACTGAAGCTTTCTTT
CASSVGRVTEAFF
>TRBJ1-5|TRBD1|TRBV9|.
TGTGCCAGCAGCGTCGACAGGGATCAGCCCCAGCATTTT
CASSVDRDQPQHF
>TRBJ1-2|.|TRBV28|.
TGTGCCAGCAGTGCGATGGGCATTAACTATGGCTACACCTTC
CASSAMGINYGYTF
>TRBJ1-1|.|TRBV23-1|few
TGCGCCAGCAGTCAATTGAACAGGGAGATAGTCCCGCTAAGATGTGCTTTCTTT
CASSQLNREIVPLRCAFF
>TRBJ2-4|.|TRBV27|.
TGTGCCAGCAGTACCGGGACACCTGCCAAAAACATTCAGTACTTC
CASSTGTPAKNIQYF
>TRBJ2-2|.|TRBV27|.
TGTGCCAGCAGTCGAGGAGCGACCGGGGAGCTGTTTTTT
CASSRGATGELFF
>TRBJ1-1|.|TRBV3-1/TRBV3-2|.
TGTGCCAGCAGGCCTGGACAGAACACTGAAGCTTTCTTT
CASRPGQNTEAFF
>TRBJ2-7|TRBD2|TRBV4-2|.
TGTGCCAGCAGCCAAGATCAACCTAGCGGGACGACCGGGGGCGAGCAGTACTTC
CASSQDQPSGTTGGEQYF
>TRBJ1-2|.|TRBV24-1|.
TGTGCCACCTCTGTTCGCCGGGTCGGCTACACCTTC
CATSVRRVGYTF
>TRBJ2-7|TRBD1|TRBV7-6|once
TGTGCCAGCAGCTTATCCGCAGGGGGCGAGCAGTACTTC
CASSLSAGGEQYF
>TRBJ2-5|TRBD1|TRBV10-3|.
TGTGCCATCAGTGGGGGGACAGGACAAGAGACCCAGTACTTC
CAISGGTGQETQYF
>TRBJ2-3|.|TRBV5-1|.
TGCGCCAGCAGCTTGGGGGCACAGGGTAGGGGCACAGATACGCAGTATTTT
CASSLGAQGRGTDTQYF
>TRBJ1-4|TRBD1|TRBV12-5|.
TGTGCTAGTGGTTCGAGGACAGGAGGAGATAATGAAAAACTGTTTTTT
CASGSRTGGDNEKLFF
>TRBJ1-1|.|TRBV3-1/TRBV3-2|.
TGTGCCAGCAGCCCCTCCGGGACTGAAGCTTTCTTT
CASSPSGTEAFF
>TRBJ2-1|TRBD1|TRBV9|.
TGTGCCAGCAGCTCCAGGGGGTTGGCCTACAATGAGCAGTTCTTC
CASSSRGLAYNEQFF
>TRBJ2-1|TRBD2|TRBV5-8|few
TGTGCCAGCAGCCCCTGGACTAGCGGGGGGTACAATGAGCAGTTCTTC
CASSPWTSGGYNEQFF
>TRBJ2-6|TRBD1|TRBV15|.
TGTGCCACCCGCCCGGGACAGGGGAGGGCTGGGGCCAACGTCCTGACTTTC
CATRPGQGRAGANVLTF
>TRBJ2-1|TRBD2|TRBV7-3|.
TGTGCCAGCAGCTCAACTAGCGGAACCTACAATGAGCAGTTCTTC
CASSSTSGTYNEQFF
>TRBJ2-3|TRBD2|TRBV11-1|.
TGTGCCAGCAGCTTAACGGGAGGGGTCACAGATACGCAGTATTTT
CASSLTGGVTDTQYF
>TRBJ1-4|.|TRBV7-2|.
TGTGCCAGCAGCCTGACAGGTCCCACTAATGAAAAACTGTTTTTT
CASSLTGPTNEKLFF
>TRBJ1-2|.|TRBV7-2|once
TGTGCCAGCAGCTTAGGGGCGGGGGGCGCCGGTGGCTACACCTTC
CASSLGAGGAGGYTF
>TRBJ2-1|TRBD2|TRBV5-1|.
TGCGCCAGCAGCTTAGAAAGCGCGGGGGGGCTGAAGACCAATGAGCAGTTCTTC
CASSLESAGGLKTNEQFF
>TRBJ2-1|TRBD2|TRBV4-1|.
TGCGCCAGCAGCCAAGAAAGCGGGGGGGCGAGCAATGAGCAGTTCTTC
CASSQESGGASNEQFF
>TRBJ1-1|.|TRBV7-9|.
TGTGCCATCCTACGTATAAGTCCGAACACTGAAGCTTTCTTT
CAILRISPNTEAFF
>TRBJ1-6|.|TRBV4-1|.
TGCGCCAGCAGCCAAAACCTCGATTCTAGCTCCTATAATTCACCCCTCCACTTT
CASSQNLDSSSYNSPLHF
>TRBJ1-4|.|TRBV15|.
TGTGCCACCAGCAGTAAATTTTGGGGGGAGGAAAAACTGTTTTTT
CATSSKFWGEEKLFF
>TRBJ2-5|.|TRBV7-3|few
TGTGCCAGCAGCTCGGGACTTAGGGAGACCCAGTACTTC
CASSSGLRETQYF
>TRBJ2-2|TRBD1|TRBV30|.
TGTGCCTGGGTGATACAGGGGGCGGTTCGAACCGGGGAGCTGTTTTTT
CAWVIQGAVRTGELFF